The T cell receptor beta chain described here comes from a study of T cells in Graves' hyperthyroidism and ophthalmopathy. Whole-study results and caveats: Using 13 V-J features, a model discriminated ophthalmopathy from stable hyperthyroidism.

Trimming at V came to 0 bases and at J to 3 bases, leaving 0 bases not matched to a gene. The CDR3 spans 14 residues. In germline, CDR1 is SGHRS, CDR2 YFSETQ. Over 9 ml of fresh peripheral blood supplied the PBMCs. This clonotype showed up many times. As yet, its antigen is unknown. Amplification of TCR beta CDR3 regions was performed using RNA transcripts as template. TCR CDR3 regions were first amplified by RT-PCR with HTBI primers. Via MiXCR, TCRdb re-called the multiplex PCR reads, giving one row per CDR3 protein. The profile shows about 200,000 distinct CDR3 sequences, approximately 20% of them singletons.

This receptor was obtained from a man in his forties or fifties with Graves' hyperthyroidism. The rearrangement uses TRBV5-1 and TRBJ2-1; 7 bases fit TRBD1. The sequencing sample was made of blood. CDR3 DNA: TGCGCCAGCAGCTTGGGGGACAGCTACAATGAGCAGTTCTTC. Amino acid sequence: CASSLGDSYNEQFF. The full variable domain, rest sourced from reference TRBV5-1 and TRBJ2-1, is KAGVTQTPRYLIKTRGQQVTLSCSPISGHRSVSWYQQTPGQGLQFLFEYFSETQRNKGNFPGRFSGRQFSNSRSEMNVSTLELGDSALYLCASSLGDSYNEQFFGPGTRLTVL.